This TCR beta chain emerged from a study of memory CD4+ T cells and cytomegalovirus serostatus. Study details: Healthy Belgian adult donors included about nine CMV-positive and some 23 CMV-negative people. Regarding the study as a whole: Each of approximately 70 CMV-associated TCRbeta sequences occurred in one to five individuals.

Turning to this clone: The antigen remains undetermined.

Under the authors' procedure: Out-of-frame sequences were removed, leaving 2 million to 2.5 million distinct TCRbeta sequences. Data came from immunoSEQ multiplex PCR; TCRdb stores just in-frame clones and leaves some out. That table gives V, J and clone size, and the DNA gave D and trimming. The data contain some 67,000 clones, about three quarters of them singletons. Germline CDR1 reads MGHRA; CDR2 reads YSYEKL. The ends lost 7 bases at V and 11 bases at J; junction bases unmatched: 15. This CDR3 contains 15 residues. The sort gate was single viable CD3+CD4+CD8-CD45RO+ cells for memory CD4+ T cells. CD4+ T cells were isolated by positive magnetic selection.

The chain couples TRBV4-1 to TRBJ1-4; 8 bases match TRBD1. The TCR sequence derives from an adult in good health and CMV-seropositive. The specimen was memory CD4+ T cells from blood. The DNA of the CDR3 is TGCGCCAGCAACCCTCCCGGGACAGGCATTTTGAAACTGTTTTTT. Translated: CASNPPGTGILKLFF.